A single sample is the source of the 2 T cell receptor beta chains below, sequenced in a study of T cells expressing NK-cell markers. Reanalyzing the 5' RACE reads, TCRdb keeps one entry per CDR3 protein, without DNA. Found here are about 460,000 distinct CDR3 sequences; the top ten clones hold over 1.3%. Sequenced sample: blood T cells: a sorted CD56 or NKG2C T cell subset, CD4+ or CD8+ T cells, or bulk PBMC T cells (not recorded which). These receptors originate from a woman aged 45-60 years in good health.

The chain has TRBV5-1 and TRBJ2-7. The CDR3 has 13 residues. From germline, CDR1 is SGHRS and CDR2 YFSETQ. The CDR3 region is CASSLEDVYEQYF. The variable domain in full, with the rest retrieved from reference TRBV5-1 and TRBJ2-7, is KAGVTQTPRYLIKTRGQQVTLSCSPISGHRSVSWYQQTPGQGLQFLFEYFSETQRNKGNFPGRFSGRQFSNSRSEMNVSTLELGDSALYLCASSLEDVYEQYFGPGTRLTVT.

The J gene is TRBJ2-1, the V gene TRBV5-1; TCRdb lists TRBD1, though no DNA is available to test this call. Germline CDR1 and CDR2: SGHRS and YFSETQ. The CDR3 runs 13 residues. CDR3 protein: CASSFRGTTEQFF.